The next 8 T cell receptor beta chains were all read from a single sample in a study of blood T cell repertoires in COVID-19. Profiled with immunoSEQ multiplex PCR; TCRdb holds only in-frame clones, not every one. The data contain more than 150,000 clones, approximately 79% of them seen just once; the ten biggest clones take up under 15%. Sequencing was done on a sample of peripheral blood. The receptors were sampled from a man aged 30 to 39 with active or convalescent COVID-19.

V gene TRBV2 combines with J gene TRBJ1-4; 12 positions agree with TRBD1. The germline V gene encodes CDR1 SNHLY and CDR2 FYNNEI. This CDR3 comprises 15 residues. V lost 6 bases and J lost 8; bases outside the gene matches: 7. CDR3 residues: CASRGDRGRFEKLFF. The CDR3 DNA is TGTGCCAGCAGGGGGGACAGGGGGCGCTTCGAAAAACTGTTTTTT.

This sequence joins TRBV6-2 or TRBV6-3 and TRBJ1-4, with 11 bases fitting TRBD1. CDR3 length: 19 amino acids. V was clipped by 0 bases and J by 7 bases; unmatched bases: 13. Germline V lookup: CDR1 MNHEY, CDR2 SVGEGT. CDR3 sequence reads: CASSYSRTGGATVSEKLFF. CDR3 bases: TGTGCCAGCAGTTACTCGAGGACAGGGGGCGCGACGGTCAGTGAAAAACTGTTTTTT.

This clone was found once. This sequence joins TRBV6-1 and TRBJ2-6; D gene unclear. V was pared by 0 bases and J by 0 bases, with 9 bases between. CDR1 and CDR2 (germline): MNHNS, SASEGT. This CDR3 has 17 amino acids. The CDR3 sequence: CASSEASLPSGANVLTF. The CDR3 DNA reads TGTGCCAGCAGTGAAGCAAGCCTCCCCTCTGGGGCCAACGTCCTGACTTTC.

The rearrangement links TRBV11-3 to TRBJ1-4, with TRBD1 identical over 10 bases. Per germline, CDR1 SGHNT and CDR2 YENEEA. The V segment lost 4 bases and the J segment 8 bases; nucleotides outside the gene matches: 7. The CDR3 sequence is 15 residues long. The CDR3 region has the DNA TGTGCCAGCAGCTCGACGGGGACAGGGGTGGAAAAACTGTTTTTT. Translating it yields CASSSTGTGVEKLFF.

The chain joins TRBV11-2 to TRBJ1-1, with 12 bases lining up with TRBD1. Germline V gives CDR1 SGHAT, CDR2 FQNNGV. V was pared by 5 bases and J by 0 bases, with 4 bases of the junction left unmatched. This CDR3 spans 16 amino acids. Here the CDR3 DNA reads TGTGCCAGCAGCCCCGGGACAGGGGGCGTGAACACTGAAGCTTTCTTT. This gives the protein CASSPGTGGVNTEAFF.

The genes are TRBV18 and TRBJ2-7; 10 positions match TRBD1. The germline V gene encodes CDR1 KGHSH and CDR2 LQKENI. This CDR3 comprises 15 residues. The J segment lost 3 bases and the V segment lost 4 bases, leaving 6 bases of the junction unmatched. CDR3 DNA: TGTGCCAGCTCACGGGACAGGGGCCTGTTCTACGAGCAGTACTTC. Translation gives CASSRDRGLFYEQYF.

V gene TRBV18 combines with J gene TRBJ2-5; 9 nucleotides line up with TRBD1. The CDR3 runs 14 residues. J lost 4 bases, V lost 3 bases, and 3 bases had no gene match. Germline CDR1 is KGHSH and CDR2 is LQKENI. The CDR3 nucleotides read TGTGCCAGCTCACCGCCGACAGGGGGAGAGACCCAGTACTTC. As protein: CASSPPTGGETQYF.

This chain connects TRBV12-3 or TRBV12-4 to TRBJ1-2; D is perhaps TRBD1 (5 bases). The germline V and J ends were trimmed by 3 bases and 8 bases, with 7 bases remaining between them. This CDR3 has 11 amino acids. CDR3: CASSFKGGYTF. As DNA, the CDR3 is TGTGCCAGCAGTTTCAAGGGGGGCTACACCTTC.